One and the same sample provided the 13 T cell receptor beta chains below, sequenced in a study of cytomegalovirus exposure and HLA in healthy donors. The primer mix had 60 Vbeta and 13 Jbeta primers. Profiling relied on immunoSEQ multiplex PCR, and the TCRdb table lists in-frame clones only, not all of them. The sample holds about 82,000 clones, approximately 80% seen once. The sample consisted of PBMCs. These receptors all come from a human donor in good health.

This clone has only one observation. J is TRBJ2-3 and V is TRBV5-6, with D possibly matching TRBD1 (5 bases). This CDR3 region has 16 residues. Trimming shortened V by 6 bases and J by 0 bases, and 17 bases separated the two germline ends. CDR1 and CDR2 (germline): SGHDT, YYEEEE. The CDR3 loop reads CASKNLGRISTDTQYF. CDR3 in DNA: TGTGCCAGCAAAAACCTGGGGCGGATTAGCACAGATACGCAGTATTTT.

The rearrangement uses TRBV27 and TRBJ1-6; TRBD1 matches at 8 bases. There are 14 residues in the CDR3. The junction had 7 bases not matched to a gene; V was cut back by 8 bases and J by 7 bases. Germline V gene lookup returns CDR1 MNHEY and CDR2 SMNVEV (reference sequence). CDR3 in amino acids: CASGTQGGNSPLHF. The CDR3 nucleotides read TGTGCCAGCGGCACACAGGGGGGAAATTCACCCCTCCACTTT.

V is TRBV27 and J is TRBJ1-6; the match to TRBD1 covers 8 bases. CDR3 length: 14 amino acids. In germline, CDR1 is MNHEY, CDR2 SMNVEV (reference sequence). V dropped 6 bases and J dropped 8; count of bases not matched to a gene: 6. The CDR3 DNA is TGTGCCAGCAGGATCCCGACAGGGGATTCACCCCTCCACTTT. Its translation is CASRIPTGDSPLHF.

The gene calls are TRBV5-1 and TRBJ2-7; tentatively, D is TRBD1 (5 bases). The CDR3 contains 15 residues. Trimming took 2 bases from V and 7 from J, leaving 19 bases between them. Germline V gives CDR1 SGHRS, CDR2 YFSETQ. CDR3 amino acids: CASSFSTVILSEQYF. For the CDR3, the DNA is TGCGCCAGCAGCTTCTCGACAGTGATCCTGAGTGAGCAGTACTTC.

This clone was observed a handful of times. V usage is TRBV18 and J usage is TRBJ2-6; 9 bases match TRBD1. CDR1 is KGHSH and CDR2 is LQKENI in the germline V gene. The CDR3 consists of 17 residues. V lost 3 bases and J lost 4; bases outside the gene matches: 7. CDR3 region: CASSPGTGLAGANVLTF. The CDR3 bases are TGTGCCAGCTCACCTGGGACAGGGTTGGCGGGGGCCAACGTCCTGACTTTC.

This clone was seen a single time. This rearrangement joins TRBV27 to TRBJ2-5, with a weak D call TRBD2 (5 bases). The CDR3 loop spans 14 amino acids. CDR1 is MNHEY, CDR2 SMNVEV, per germline (reference sequence). V lost 4 bases and J 5 bases, leaving 14 bases between the germline ends. The DNA for the CDR3 is TGTGCCAGCAGTTCCCAAAGCGGTCGTGAGACCCAGTACTTC. As protein: CASSSQSGRETQYF.

V gene TRBV5-1 combines with J gene TRBJ2-5; D perhaps matches TRBD1 (5 bases). This CDR3 is 16 amino acids long. CDR1 and CDR2 from the germline V gene are SGHRS and YFSETQ. Trimming took off 1 base at V and 1 base at J, with 14 bases between the two ends. CDR3 DNA sequence: TGCGCCAGCAGCTTGACAGGTCAGGGCCCCCAAGAGACCCAGTACTTC. This sequence encodes CASSLTGQGPQETQYF. Combining the CDR3 with reference TRBV5-1 and TRBJ2-5 gives the whole variable domain KAGVTQTPRYLIKTRGQQVTLSCSPISGHRSVSWYQQTPGQGLQFLFEYFSETQRNKGNFPGRFSGRQFSNSRSEMNVSTLELGDSALYLCASSLTGQGPQETQYFGPGTRLLVL.

The chain is built from TRBV7-2 and TRBJ2-7; a weak D match, TRBD1 (5 bases). CDR1 SGHTA and CDR2 FQGNSA come from the germline V gene. This CDR3 region has 13 residues. Trimming left V 1 base short and J 4 bases short, with 8 bases between. The CDR3 spells CASSLETAYEQYF. The CDR3 nucleotides are TGTGCCAGCAGCTTAGAGACAGCATACGAGCAGTACTTC.

The V gene is TRBV12-5, the J gene TRBJ2-5; TRBD2 aligns across 13 bases. Germline V gene lookup returns CDR1 LGHNT and CDR2 FRNRAP. The V segment lost 1 base and the J segment 4 bases; nucleotides outside the gene matches: 3. The CDR3 consists of 16 residues. CDR3 nucleotides: TGTGCTAGTGGTTTGGGACTAGCGGGGGGTTCAGAGACCCAGTACTTC. This codes for CASGLGLAGGSETQYF.

The genes are TRBV6-5 and TRBJ2-2; possible D gene TRBD2, 6 bases. The CDR3 spans 14 residues. V lost 6 bases and J 8 bases, leaving 16 bases between the germline ends. From germline, CDR1 is MNHEY and CDR2 SVGAGI. The CDR3 region is CASRPRGLVGELFF. DNA of the CDR3: TGTGCCAGCAGACCACGGGGGTTAGTGGGGGAGCTGTTTTTT.

This clone is labeled medium-sized. This chain links TRBV4-3 with TRBJ1-1; D ambiguous. Germline assignment: CDR1 LGHNA and CDR2 YSLEER. The CDR3 is 13 residues long. Between the trimmed V and J ends, which lost 6 bases and 1 base, there was a span of 9 bases. CDR3 in amino acids: CASSLGPNTEAFF. In nucleotides, the CDR3 is TGCGCCAGCAGTCTAGGCCCGAACACTGAAGCTTTCTTT.

The chain combines TRBV4-3 with TRBJ2-4; D not certain. CDR1 and CDR2 from the germline V gene are LGHNA and YSLEER. This CDR3 contains 17 residues. The ends were cut back, 4 bases at V and 1 base at J, with 17 bases in the middle. DNA for the CDR3: TGCGCCAGCAGCCCTCGGCCCCAGGCTGCGGCCAAAAACATTCAGTACTTC. Its translation is CASSPRPQAAAKNIQYF.

This CDR3 reads CASSYFGTGPEAFF. CDR3 sequence (DNA): TGTGCCAGCAGTTACTTCGGGACAGGGCCTGAAGCTTTCTTT. V and J are TRBV6-5 and TRBJ1-1, with 9 nucleotides matching TRBD1. The V segment lost 1 base and the J segment 6 bases; nucleotides outside the gene matches: 3. Germline assignment: CDR1 MNHEY and CDR2 SVGAGI. The CDR3 spans 14 residues.